The 21 T cell receptor beta chains presented below share a single source sample, sequenced in a study of shared T cell receptors in the human thymus. Profiling relied on immunoSEQ multiplex PCR, and the TCRdb table lists in-frame clones only, not all of them. The sample lists roughly 710,000 clones; roughly 85% were seen once. These same records also appear under a second study, on human thymus T cells.

Material for sequencing was thymocytes. These receptors originate from a girl under three years old with a congenital heart defect.

This clone has a single count. The rearrangement links TRBV19 to TRBJ2-3, with D possibly being TRBD1 (6 bases). The CDR3 runs to 14 residues. V was trimmed by 1 base and J by 1 base, leaving 6 bases between them. Germline V gene sequence: CDR1 LNHDA, CDR2 SQIVND (reference sequence). CDR3 amino acids: CASSIGTGTDTQYF. The CDR3 DNA reads TGTGCCAGTAGTATAGGGACAGGCACAGATACGCAGTATTTT.

The chain has TRBV19 and TRBJ1-2, with D possibly TRBD1 on 5 matching bases. CDR1 is LNHDA, CDR2 SQIVND, per germline (reference sequence). CDR3 length: 15 amino acids. Trimming took 1 base from V and 3 from J, leaving 12 bases between them. CDR3 loop: CASSIGVRADYGYTF. The CDR3 region has the DNA TGTGCCAGTAGTATAGGGGTCAGGGCGGACTATGGCTACACCTTC. Variable domain in full (rest from reference TRBV19 and TRBJ1-2): DGGITQSPKYLFRKEGQNVTLSCEQNLNHDAMYWYRQDPGQGLRLIYYSQIVNDFQKGDIAEGYSVSREKKESFPLTVTSAQKNPTAFYLCASSIGVRADYGYTFGSGTRLTVV.

The chain employs TRBV5-6 and TRBJ1-1; 10 bases match TRBD1. The CDR3 consists of 13 residues. The germline V gene encodes CDR1 SGHDT and CDR2 YYEEEE. Losses at the gene ends were 4 bases for V and 10 bases for J; bases not matched to a gene: 7. The CDR3 region is CASSHGQGGRAFF. CDR3 nucleotide sequence: TGTGCCAGCAGCCACGGACAGGGGGGCCGAGCTTTCTTT.

This chain uses TRBV19 with TRBJ2-5; 9 bases match TRBD1. Per the germline V gene, CDR1 is LNHDA and CDR2 is SQIVND (reference sequence). V shed 4 bases, J shed 5 bases, and the junction held 14 bases outside the gene matches. The CDR3 loop spans 17 amino acids. The CDR3 is CASSTHRTGQGKETQYF. Here the CDR3 DNA reads TGTGCCAGTAGTACCCACCGGACAGGACAGGGGAAGGAGACCCAGTACTTC. The whole variable domain, filled in from reference TRBV19 and TRBJ2-5, reads DGGITQSPKYLFRKEGQNVTLSCEQNLNHDAMYWYRQDPGQGLRLIYYSQIVNDFQKGDIAEGYSVSREKKESFPLTVTSAQKNPTAFYLCASSTHRTGQGKETQYFGPGTRLLVL.

This chain links TRBV9 with TRBJ1-5, with D perhaps TRBD1 (6 bases). Trimming left V 4 bases short and J 10 bases short, with 27 bases between. The CDR3 is 17 amino acids. In germline, CDR1 is SGDLS, CDR2 YYNGEE. The chain's CDR3 is CASSPRRDNGPQGPQHF. CDR3 DNA sequence: TGTGCCAGCAGCCCGCGTCGGGACAATGGGCCCCAGGGACCCCAGCATTTT.

This chain connects TRBV6-1 to TRBJ1-1, with 7 bases that match TRBD1. There are 14 residues in the CDR3. V was clipped by 7 bases and J by 7 bases; unmatched bases: 12. Germline V gene sequence: CDR1 MNHNS, CDR2 SASEGT. CDR3 region: CASIMRHGQVEAFF. As DNA, the CDR3 is TGTGCCAGCATTATGAGACACGGACAGGTTGAAGCTTTCTTT.

V is TRBV5-1 and J is TRBJ2-7, with D possibly matching TRBD1 (6 bases). CDR3 length equals 13 residues. CDR1 and CDR2 from the germline V gene are SGHRS and YFSETQ. Trimming removed 5 bases from V and 3 bases from J, with 12 bases in between. Here the CDR3 reads CASRRDINYEQYF. CDR3 bases: TGCGCCAGCAGGAGGGACATTAACTACGAGCAGTACTTC.

The chain is built from TRBV13 and TRBJ1-6; D not resolved. Trimming pared 3 bases from V and 5 bases from J, leaving 11 bases between. The CDR3 spans 15 residues. Germline CDR1 is PRHDT and CDR2 is FYEKMQ (reference sequence). The CDR3 spells CASSFSGSDNSPLHF. The DNA for the CDR3 is TGTGCCAGCAGCTTTTCGGGGTCAGATAATTCACCCCTCCACTTT.

V is TRBV4-3 and J is TRBJ1-6; no clear D gene. The germline gives CDR1 LGHNA, CDR2 YSLEER. The CDR3 consists of 13 residues. V shed 1 base and J shed 9 bases, with 7 bases lying between them. In DNA form, the CDR3 reads TGCGCCAGCAGCCAAGGGGCGGGTTCACCCCTCCACTTT. Its translation is CASSQGAGSPLHF.

This clone was seen a handful of times. The rearrangement links TRBV5-4 to TRBJ2-5, with 10 bases matching TRBD2. J was trimmed by 3 bases and V by 1 base; bases with no gene match: 0. Germline values: CDR1 SGHNT, CDR2 YYREEE (reference sequence). The CDR3 loop spans 14 amino acids. As DNA, the CDR3 is TGTGCCAGCAGCTTGACTAGCGGGGAAGAGACCCAGTACTTC. Protein product: CASSLTSGEETQYF.

The chain carries TRBV19 and TRBJ1-1; D is ambiguous. This CDR3 spans 18 amino acids. Per germline, CDR1 LNHDA and CDR2 SQIVND (reference sequence). Trimming removed 10 bases at V and 6 bases at J, with 33 bases between. The CDR3 DNA reads as TGTGCCACCAGAGTTTTCGAAGGAGCCTCTCGAGTCGAGGCTGAAGCTTTCTTT. Amino acids: CATRVFEGASRVEAEAFF. Combining the CDR3 with reference TRBV19 and TRBJ1-1 gives the whole variable domain DGGITQSPKYLFRKEGQNVTLSCEQNLNHDAMYWYRQDPGQGLRLIYYSQIVNDFQKGDIAEGYSVSREKKESFPLTVTSAQKNPTAFYLCATRVFEGASRVEAEAFFGQGTRLTVV.

The J gene is TRBJ1-4, the V gene TRBV19; D gene ambiguous. The CDR3 length is 12 residues. Germline V CDR1 and CDR2: LNHDA, SQIVND (reference sequence). V was shortened by 7 bases and J by 8 bases, with 11 bases between the two germline ends. As DNA, the CDR3 is TGTGCCAGTAAAAGCGTTTGGGAAAAACTGTTTTTT. Its protein product is CASKSVWEKLFF. Variable domain in full (rest from reference TRBV19 and TRBJ1-4): DGGITQSPKYLFRKEGQNVTLSCEQNLNHDAMYWYRQDPGQGLRLIYYSQIVNDFQKGDIAEGYSVSREKKESFPLTVTSAQKNPTAFYLCASKSVWEKLFFGSGTQLSVL.

This chain links TRBV30 with TRBJ2-1; weak D call: TRBD2 (6 bases). Germline V gene data show CDR1 as GTSNPN and CDR2 as SVGIG (reference sequence). Trimming pared 5 bases from V and 0 bases from J, leaving 17 bases between. The length of the CDR3 is 16 residues. CDR3 residues: CAWGGTGTSSYNEQFF. CDR3 in DNA: TGTGCCTGGGGGGGGACCGGGACTTCCTCCTACAATGAGCAGTTCTTC.

The genes are TRBV27 and TRBJ2-1; the match to TRBD1 covers 11 bases. Germline assignment: CDR1 MNHEY and CDR2 SMNVEV (reference sequence). CDR3 length equals 19 residues. Trimming removed 4 bases from V and 4 bases from J; junction bases left unmatched: 15. The CDR3 DNA follows: TGTGCCAGCAGTTCCCACCCTCGGACAGGGGGCGGTGTGTACAATGAGCAGTTCTTC. This gives the protein CASSSHPRTGGGVYNEQFF.

The V and J genes are TRBV28 and TRBJ2-1; the D gene is possibly TRBD1 (6 bases). V was cut by 1 base and J by 6 bases, with 7 bases left in between. The CDR3 extends over 13 amino acids. In germline, CDR1 is MDHEN, CDR2 SYDVKM. As DNA, the CDR3 is TGTGCCAGCAGTTTATCACAGGGCAATGAGCAGTTCTTC. Its protein product is CASSLSQGNEQFF.

The chain combines TRBV10-2 with TRBJ2-2; D might be TRBD2 (6 bases). This CDR3 is built from 16 residues. Germline V lookup: CDR1 WSHSY, CDR2 SAAADI. V was cut by 0 bases and J by 3 bases, with 11 bases left in between. CDR3 DNA: TGCGCCAGCAGTGAGTCGGGCGGGGTGCACACCGGGGAGCTGTTTTTT. It yields the protein CASSESGGVHTGELFF.

This sequence joins TRBV4-1 and TRBJ2-3; tentatively, D is TRBD2 (6 bases). The V gene's germline CDR1 is MGHRA and CDR2 YSYEKL. V lost 1 base to trimming and J lost 3 bases, with 14 bases between them. The CDR3 length is 16 residues. This CDR3 is CASSQVWRAWTDTQYF. The CDR3 DNA reads as TGCGCCAGCAGCCAAGTTTGGAGGGCTTGGACAGATACGCAGTATTTT.

The chain joins TRBV5-1 to TRBJ2-1; D call uncertain. V was pared by 0 bases and J by 0 bases, with 10 bases between. This CDR3 is built from 16 residues. The germline V gene encodes CDR1 SGHRS and CDR2 YFSETQ. The CDR3 DNA reads as TGCGCCAGCAGCTTGGGGTACGCGGCCTCCTACAATGAGCAGTTCTTC. As protein: CASSLGYAASYNEQFF.

The chain links TRBV4-1 to TRBJ2-2, with D hard to call. Germline CDR1 reads MGHRA; CDR2 reads YSYEKL. Between the trimmed V and J ends, which lost 0 bases and 2 bases, there was a span of 16 bases. The CDR3 is 18 residues long. CDR3: CASSQESPFSQNTGELFF. The DNA for the CDR3 is TGCGCCAGCAGCCAAGAATCCCCCTTTTCACAAAACACCGGGGAGCTGTTTTTT.

In its sample, this clone was seen a few times. This chain uses TRBV30 with TRBJ1-5, with unresolved D. The CDR3 loop spans 15 amino acids. Per germline, CDR1 GTSNPN and CDR2 SVGIG (reference sequence). Trimming cost V 3 bases and J 5 bases, with 17 bases left between them. Here the CDR3 DNA reads TGTGCCTGGAGGGCTCAGTCGTCGTCCTATCAGCCCCAGCATTTT. As protein: CAWRAQSSSYQPQHF.

The CDR3 sequence is CATKRGRGDTQYF. CDR3 DNA: TGCGCCACCAAGCGGGGGCGAGGAGATACGCAGTATTTT. This sequence joins TRBV5-1 and TRBJ2-3; 8 nucleotides agree with TRBD2. This CDR3 region has 13 residues. The germline gives CDR1 SGHRS, CDR2 YFSETQ. J lost 5 bases, V lost 9 bases, and 8 bases had no gene match.